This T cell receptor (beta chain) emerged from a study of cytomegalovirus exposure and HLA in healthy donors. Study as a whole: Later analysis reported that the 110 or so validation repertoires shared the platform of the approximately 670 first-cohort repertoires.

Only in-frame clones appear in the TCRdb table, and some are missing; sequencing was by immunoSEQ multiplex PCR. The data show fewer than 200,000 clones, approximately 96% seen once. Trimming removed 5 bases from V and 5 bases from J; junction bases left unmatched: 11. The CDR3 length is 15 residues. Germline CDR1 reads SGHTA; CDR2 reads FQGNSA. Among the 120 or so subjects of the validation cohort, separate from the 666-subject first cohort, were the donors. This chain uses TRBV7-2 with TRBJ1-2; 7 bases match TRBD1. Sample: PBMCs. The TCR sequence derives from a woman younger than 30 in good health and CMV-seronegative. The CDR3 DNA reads TGTGCCAGCAGCGTAAGAGGGGGCAGCGGATATGGCTACACCTTC. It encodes CASSVRGGSGYGYTF.